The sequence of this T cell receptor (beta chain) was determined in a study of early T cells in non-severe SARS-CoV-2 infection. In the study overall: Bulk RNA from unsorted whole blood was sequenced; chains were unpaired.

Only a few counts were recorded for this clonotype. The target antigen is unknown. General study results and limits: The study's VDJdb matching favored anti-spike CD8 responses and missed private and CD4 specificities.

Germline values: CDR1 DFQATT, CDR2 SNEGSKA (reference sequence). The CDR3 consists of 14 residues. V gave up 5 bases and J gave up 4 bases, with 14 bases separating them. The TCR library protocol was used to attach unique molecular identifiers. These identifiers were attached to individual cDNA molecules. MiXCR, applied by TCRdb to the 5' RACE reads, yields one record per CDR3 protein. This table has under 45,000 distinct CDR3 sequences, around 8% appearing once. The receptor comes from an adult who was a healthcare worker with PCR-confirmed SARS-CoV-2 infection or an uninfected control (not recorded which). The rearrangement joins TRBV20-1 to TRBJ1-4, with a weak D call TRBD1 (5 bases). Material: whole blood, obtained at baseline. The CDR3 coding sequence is TGCAGTGCTCTAGGTTTGGGGCGTAATGAAAAACTGTTTTTT. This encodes CSALGLGRNEKLFF.